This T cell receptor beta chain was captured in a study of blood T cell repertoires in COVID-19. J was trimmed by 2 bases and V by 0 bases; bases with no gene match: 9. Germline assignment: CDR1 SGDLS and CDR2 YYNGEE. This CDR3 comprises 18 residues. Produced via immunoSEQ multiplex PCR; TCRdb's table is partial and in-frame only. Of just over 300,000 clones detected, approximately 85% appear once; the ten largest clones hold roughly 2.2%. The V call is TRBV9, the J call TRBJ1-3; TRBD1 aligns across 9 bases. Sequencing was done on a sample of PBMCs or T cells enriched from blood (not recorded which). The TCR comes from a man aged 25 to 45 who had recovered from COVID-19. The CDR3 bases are TGTGCCAGCAGCGTAGTATCGGGGGACAGGGCTACTGGAAACACCATATATTTT. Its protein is CASSVVSGDRATGNTIYF.